The rows below give T cell receptor beta chains drawn from one sample of a study of cytomegalovirus exposure and HLA in healthy donors. The repertoire was sequenced with immunoSEQ multiplex PCR; TCRdb's copy has only in-frame clones and lacks some. The data hold some 150,000 clones, with 80% to 90% observed a single time. The sequenced sample was PBMCs. These receptor sequences come from a woman under 40 in good health and CMV-seronegative. The CDR3 runs from the conserved cysteine through the conserved F or W. D genes are given only for firm matches. Expanded clones get a size class; other rows say once, few or many, or leave the size out.

CDR3nt: TGCGCCAGCAGCCTGGGACAGGGGTCCTACAATGAGCAGTTCTTC
CDR3aa: CASSLGQGSYNEQFF
j_gene: TRBJ2-1
d_gene: TRBD1
abundance: -
v_gene: TRBV5-1

CDR3nt: TGCGCCAGCAGCCAAGAGGCGGGAATGAACACTGAAGCTTTCTTT
CDR3aa: CASSQEAGMNTEAFF
j_gene: TRBJ1-1
d_gene: -
abundance: -
v_gene: TRBV4-3

CDR3nt: TGTGCCAGCAGGCGGACAGGGGTGGGTTCTGGAGAGACCCAGTACTTC
CDR3aa: CASRRTGVGSGETQYF
j_gene: TRBJ2-5
d_gene: TRBD1
abundance: -
v_gene: TRBV2

CDR3nt: TGTGCCAGCAGCTTCAATATCGGAGAGGAGCAGTACTTC
CDR3aa: CASSFNIGEEQYF
j_gene: TRBJ2-7
d_gene: -
abundance: -
v_gene: TRBV7-8

CDR3nt: TGTGCCAGCCTCGGACCCAGGGTCTCTAACTATGGCTACACCTTC
CDR3aa: CASLGPRVSNYGYTF
j_gene: TRBJ1-2
d_gene: -
abundance: -
v_gene: TRBV6-1

CDR3nt: TGTGCCAGCAGGCCGGGACAGGGAGACTACGAGCAGTACTTC
CDR3aa: CASRPGQGDYEQYF
j_gene: TRBJ2-7
d_gene: TRBD1
abundance: -
v_gene: TRBV6-5

CDR3nt: TGTGCCATCAGTGAGTCAGGACAGGGGAAGTACGAGCAGTACTTC
CDR3aa: CAISESGQGKYEQYF
j_gene: TRBJ2-7
d_gene: TRBD1
abundance: -
v_gene: TRBV10-3

CDR3nt: TGTGCCACCAAGGCAGGGGGCGGCGGGGAGCTGTTTTTT
CDR3aa: CATKAGGGGELFF
j_gene: TRBJ2-2
d_gene: TRBD1
abundance: -
v_gene: TRBV27

CDR3nt: TGTGCCTGGAGTCATACCGGGGAGCTGTTTTTT
CDR3aa: CAWSHTGELFF
j_gene: TRBJ2-2
d_gene: -
abundance: once
v_gene: TRBV30

CDR3nt: TGTGCCACCAGCAGAGCCGGGTGGGAGACCCAGTACTTC
CDR3aa: CATSRAGWETQYF
j_gene: TRBJ2-5
d_gene: -
abundance: once
v_gene: TRBV15

CDR3nt: TGTGCCAGCAGCTTTCAACCGGGACAGGGAAGCTCTGGGGCCAACGTCCTGACTTTC
CDR3aa: CASSFQPGQGSSGANVLTF
j_gene: TRBJ2-6
d_gene: TRBD1
abundance: -
v_gene: TRBV7-6

CDR3nt: TGTGCCAGCAGTCTGGAGGGAAACATTCAGTACTTC
CDR3aa: CASSLEGNIQYF
j_gene: TRBJ2-4
d_gene: -
abundance: -
v_gene: TRBV27

CDR3nt: TGTGCCAGCAGTTACACAGACCGACAGGTCCCTATAAGGGGCTATGGCTACACCTTC
CDR3aa: CASSYTDRQVPIRGYGYTF
j_gene: TRBJ1-2
d_gene: -
abundance: -
v_gene: TRBV6-8

CDR3nt: TGTGCCAGCAGCCAAATAGGACAGGACTATGGCTACACCTTC
CDR3aa: CASSQIGQDYGYTF
j_gene: TRBJ1-2
d_gene: TRBD1
abundance: -
v_gene: TRBV4-2

CDR3nt: TGTGCCAGCAGTGTAGCGGGGGCCTACTACGAGCAGTACTTC
CDR3aa: CASSVAGAYYEQYF
j_gene: TRBJ2-7
d_gene: TRBD2
abundance: once
v_gene: TRBV27

CDR3nt: TGTGCCAGCAGCTTTGACCGTCAGGGGGCCACCTCTGGAAACACCATATATTTT
CDR3aa: CASSFDRQGATSGNTIYF
j_gene: TRBJ1-3
d_gene: TRBD1
abundance: -
v_gene: TRBV5-6

CDR3nt: TGTGCCAGCAGTGACGTAAACAGGGATCAAGAGACCCAGTACTTC
CDR3aa: CASSDVNRDQETQYF
j_gene: TRBJ2-5
d_gene: -
abundance: once
v_gene: TRBV25-1

CDR3nt: TGCGCCAGCAGCTATACTAGCGGGGGGACGCGAGGGGATACGCAGTATTTT
CDR3aa: CASSYTSGGTRGDTQYF
j_gene: TRBJ2-3
d_gene: TRBD2
abundance: -
v_gene: TRBV5-1

CDR3nt: TGCGCCAGCAGCCGTTTAGAGAATCAGCCCCAGCATTTT
CDR3aa: CASSRLENQPQHF
j_gene: TRBJ1-5
d_gene: -
abundance: -
v_gene: TRBV4-1

CDR3nt: TGTGCCAGCTCAGAGACTCCTGGAAATCAGCCCCAGCATTTT
CDR3aa: CASSETPGNQPQHF
j_gene: TRBJ1-5
d_gene: -
abundance: -
v_gene: TRBV18

CDR3nt: TGTGCCAGCAGCTCAGGGACTAGCGGCTCCTACGAGCAGTACTTC
CDR3aa: CASSSGTSGSYEQYF
j_gene: TRBJ2-7
d_gene: TRBD2
abundance: few
v_gene: TRBV5-5

CDR3nt: TGCGCCAGCAGCCAAGATAAGAGACAGGTGGAGGCTTATTTCCACTATGGCTACACCTTC
CDR3aa: CASSQDKRQVEAYFHYGYTF
j_gene: TRBJ1-2
d_gene: -
abundance: -
v_gene: TRBV4-1

CDR3nt: TGTGCCAGCAGCCAACTAGCGGGGGGAACGGTTGAGCAGTTCTTC
CDR3aa: CASSQLAGGTVEQFF
j_gene: TRBJ2-1
d_gene: TRBD2
abundance: -
v_gene: TRBV14

CDR3nt: TGTGCCAGTAGTGCCTACCACCGACCCGAGGTGACCCACTCCTACGAGCAGTACTTC
CDR3aa: CASSAYHRPEVTHSYEQYF
j_gene: TRBJ2-7
d_gene: -
abundance: -
v_gene: TRBV19

CDR3nt: TGTGCCACTAGCGGGGGAGCAGATACGCAGTATTTT
CDR3aa: CATSGGADTQYF
j_gene: TRBJ2-3
d_gene: TRBD2
abundance: few
v_gene: TRBV7-9

CDR3nt: TGTGCCAGCAGTCGACAGGGGTTGGGTGAAAAACTGTTTTTT
CDR3aa: CASSRQGLGEKLFF
j_gene: TRBJ1-4
d_gene: TRBD1
abundance: -
v_gene: TRBV27

CDR3nt: TGTGCCATCAGTGAGAGACAGGTTGGGAACACCATATATTTT
CDR3aa: CAISERQVGNTIYF
j_gene: TRBJ1-3
d_gene: -
abundance: -
v_gene: TRBV10-3

CDR3nt: TGTGCCAGCAGCCCACAGGGGGGGCCTAATTCACCCCTCCACTTT
CDR3aa: CASSPQGGPNSPLHF
j_gene: TRBJ1-6
d_gene: TRBD1
abundance: -
v_gene: TRBV9

CDR3nt: TGTGCCACCTCCGGGACATGGATTCAGCCCCAGCATTTT
CDR3aa: CATSGTWIQPQHF
j_gene: TRBJ1-5
d_gene: -
abundance: -
v_gene: TRBV19

CDR3nt: TGTGCCAGCCCGGGACTAGCGTCCTATGAGCAGTTCTTC
CDR3aa: CASPGLASYEQFF
j_gene: TRBJ2-1
d_gene: TRBD2
abundance: -
v_gene: TRBV2

CDR3nt: TGTGCCAGCAGTGGCCGGGACAGGGCATTTCCAGAGACCCAGTACTTC
CDR3aa: CASSGRDRAFPETQYF
j_gene: TRBJ2-5
d_gene: TRBD1
abundance: -
v_gene: TRBV6-1

CDR3nt: TGTGCCAGCAGTCCATGGGACGTCGACAGGAAGCAGTACTTC
CDR3aa: CASSPWDVDRKQYF
j_gene: TRBJ2-7
d_gene: -
abundance: -
v_gene: TRBV27

CDR3nt: TGTGCCAGCAGAAGCGGAGCCTCAGGAAACCATGGCTACACCTTC
CDR3aa: CASRSGASGNHGYTF
j_gene: TRBJ1-2
d_gene: -
abundance: -
v_gene: TRBV5-4

CDR3nt: TGTGCCATCAGTGAGTCCGGGGGAGACACTGAAGCTTTCTTT
CDR3aa: CAISESGGDTEAFF
j_gene: TRBJ1-1
d_gene: -
abundance: -
v_gene: TRBV10-3

CDR3nt: TGCAGCGTTGCTTGGCCGGTCGATGTCGGAGGGGAAGATACGCAGTATTTT
CDR3aa: CSVAWPVDVGGEDTQYF
j_gene: TRBJ2-3
d_gene: -
abundance: -
v_gene: TRBV29-1

CDR3nt: TGTGCCAGCAGCTTGGAGGCAGGGTCAGACTCACCCCTCCACTTT
CDR3aa: CASSLEAGSDSPLHF
j_gene: TRBJ1-6
d_gene: -
abundance: -
v_gene: TRBV5-4

CDR3nt: TGTGCCAGCAGTCCGCGTGGAGGGCCTAACTACGAGCAGTACTTC
CDR3aa: CASSPRGGPNYEQYF
j_gene: TRBJ2-7
d_gene: -
abundance: -
v_gene: TRBV27

CDR3nt: TGCGCCAGCAGCTTGTACGGGGGGTTCCAAGAGACCCAGTACTTC
CDR3aa: CASSLYGGFQETQYF
j_gene: TRBJ2-5
d_gene: TRBD2
abundance: -
v_gene: TRBV5-1

CDR3nt: TGTGCCAGCAGTGCGGGCGAGCAGTACTTC
CDR3aa: CASSAGEQYF
j_gene: TRBJ2-7
d_gene: -
abundance: -
v_gene: TRBV6-1

CDR3nt: TGCGCCAGCAGCCCGGGAGGGGGGATCTACGAGCAGTACTTC
CDR3aa: CASSPGGGIYEQYF
j_gene: TRBJ2-7
d_gene: TRBD2
abundance: -
v_gene: TRBV5-1

CDR3nt: TGTGCCAGCAGCCGACCCGGGACAGTAACTAACTATGGCTACACCTTC
CDR3aa: CASSRPGTVTNYGYTF
j_gene: TRBJ1-2
d_gene: TRBD1
abundance: -
v_gene: TRBV5-4

CDR3nt: TGCGCCAGCAGCTTGGAAGGGACAGGGGGGCTAGAAGCTTTCTTT
CDR3aa: CASSLEGTGGLEAFF
j_gene: TRBJ1-1
d_gene: TRBD1
abundance: -
v_gene: TRBV5-1

CDR3nt: TGTGCCAGCCTTTTGGTGGAGTCGGTGAACACTGAAGCTTTCTTT
CDR3aa: CASLLVESVNTEAFF
j_gene: TRBJ1-1
d_gene: -
abundance: -
v_gene: TRBV2

CDR3nt: TGTGCCAGCAGCCGCATCCTTTCAGGGGGTTTCACCGGGGAGCTGTTTTTT
CDR3aa: CASSRILSGGFTGELFF
j_gene: TRBJ2-2
d_gene: TRBD1
abundance: once
v_gene: TRBV11-2

CDR3nt: TGTGCCAGCAGCCCGACAGTCATGAACACTGAAGCTTTCTTT
CDR3aa: CASSPTVMNTEAFF
j_gene: TRBJ1-1
d_gene: -
abundance: -
v_gene: TRBV2

CDR3nt: TGTGCCAGTAGCCCTTCCCTAATCTGGATGGACAGTCACACTGAAGCTTTCTTT
CDR3aa: CASSPSLIWMDSHTEAFF
j_gene: TRBJ1-1
d_gene: -
abundance: -
v_gene: TRBV19

CDR3nt: TGTGCCAGCACCCAGGGACAGGGCGAGCAGCCCCAGCATTTT
CDR3aa: CASTQGQGEQPQHF
j_gene: TRBJ1-5
d_gene: TRBD1
abundance: -
v_gene: TRBV6-1

CDR3nt: TGTGCCAGCAGCGCTCAACAGGGATCTGAAGCTTTCTTT
CDR3aa: CASSAQQGSEAFF
j_gene: TRBJ1-1
d_gene: -
abundance: -
v_gene: TRBV7-2